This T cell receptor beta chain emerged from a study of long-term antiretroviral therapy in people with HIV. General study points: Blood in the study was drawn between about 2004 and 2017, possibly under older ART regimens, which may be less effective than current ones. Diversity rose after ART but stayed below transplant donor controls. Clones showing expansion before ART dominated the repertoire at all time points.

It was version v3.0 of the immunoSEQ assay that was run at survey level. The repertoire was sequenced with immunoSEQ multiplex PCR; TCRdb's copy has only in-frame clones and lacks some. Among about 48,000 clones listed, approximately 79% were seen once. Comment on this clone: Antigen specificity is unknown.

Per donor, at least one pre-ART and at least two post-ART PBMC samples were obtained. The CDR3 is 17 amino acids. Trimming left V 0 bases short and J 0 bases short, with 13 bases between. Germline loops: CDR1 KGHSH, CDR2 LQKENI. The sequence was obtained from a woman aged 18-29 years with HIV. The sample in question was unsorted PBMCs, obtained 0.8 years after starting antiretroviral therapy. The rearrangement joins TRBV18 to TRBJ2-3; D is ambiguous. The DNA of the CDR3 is TGTGCCAGCTCACCACCGAGTGGGTACCTTAGCACAGATACGCAGTATTTT. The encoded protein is CASSPPSGYLSTDTQYF. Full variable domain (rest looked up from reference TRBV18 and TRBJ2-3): NAGVMQNPRHLVRRRGQEARLRCSPMKGHSHVYWYRQLPEEGLKFMVYLQKENIIDESGMPKERFSAEFPKEGPSILRIQQVVRGDSAAYFCASSPPSGYLSTDTQYFGPGTRLTVL.